This TCR beta chain was captured by sequencing in a study of T-cell reconstitution after alpha-beta-depleted transplantation in children. Turning to this clonotype: Its target is not known.

The germline V gene encodes CDR1 LNHDA and CDR2 SQIVND (reference sequence). V was cut by 6 bases and J by 0 bases, with 24 bases left in between. CDR3 length equals 20 residues. Unique molecular identifiers were incorporated into the prepared TCRbeta library. MiXCR, applied by TCRdb to the PCR reads, yields one record per CDR3 protein. The data hold 500,000 or so distinct CDR3 sequences, with about an eighth observed a single time. Points from the study as a whole: After one year, T-cell counts and TCRbeta diversity mostly came from new T cells.

The sequencing here drew on PBMCs, mostly from graft donor cells, taken 180 days after TCRalphabeta/CD19-depleted stem cell transplant. This sequence originates from a female patient aged 2-10 years who had a stem cell transplant for aplastic anemia, so the T cells may come from the graft donor. The chain couples TRBV19 to TRBJ2-6; D may correspond to TRBD1 or TRBD2 (6 bases each). The CDR3, as DNA: TGTGCCAGTAGATCGGGGGCAATTACGACATTCTACTCTGGGGCCAACGTCCTGACTTTC. It specifies CASRSGAITTFYSGANVLTF.